This T cell receptor beta chain emerged from a study of blood T cell repertoires in COVID-19. The germline V gene has CDR1 LNHNV and CDR2 YYDKDF (reference sequence). Trimming took 4 bases from V and 7 from J; bases not matched to a gene: 3. The CDR3 consists of 12 residues. The assay was immunoSEQ multiplex PCR, and TCRdb's table has in-frame clones only and misses some. The sample carries over 250,000 clones, roughly 80% recorded once. The chain combines TRBV15 with TRBJ1-2, with 7 bases aligning to TRBD1. The receptor was derived from a man aged 35-49 years who had been exposed to COVID-19. Sequenced input: PBMCs or T cells enriched from blood (not recorded which). The CDR3 DNA reads TGTGCCACCAGCATGTACAGGGGTGGCTACACCTTC. Translated, it gives CATSMYRGGYTF.